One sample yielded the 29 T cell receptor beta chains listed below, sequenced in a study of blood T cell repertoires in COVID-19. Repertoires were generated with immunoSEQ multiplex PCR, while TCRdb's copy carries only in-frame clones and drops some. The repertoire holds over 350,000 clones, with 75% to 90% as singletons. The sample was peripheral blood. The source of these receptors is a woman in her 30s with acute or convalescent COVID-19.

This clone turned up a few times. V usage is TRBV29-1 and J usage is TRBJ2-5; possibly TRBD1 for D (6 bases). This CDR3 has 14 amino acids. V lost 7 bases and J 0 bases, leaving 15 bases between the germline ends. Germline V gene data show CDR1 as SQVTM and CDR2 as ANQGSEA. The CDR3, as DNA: TGCAGCGCCGAGGGGCAGGGGTACCAAGAGACCCAGTACTTC. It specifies CSAEGQGYQETQYF.

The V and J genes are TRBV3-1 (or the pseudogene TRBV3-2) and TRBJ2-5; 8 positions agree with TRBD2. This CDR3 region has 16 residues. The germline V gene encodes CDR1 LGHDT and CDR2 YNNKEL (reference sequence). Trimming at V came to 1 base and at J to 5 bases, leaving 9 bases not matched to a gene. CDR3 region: CASSQGDGGELETQYF. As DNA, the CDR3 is TGTGCCAGCAGCCAAGGGGACGGGGGGGAGTTGGAGACCCAGTACTTC.

The CDR3 loop is CASSVAGLRWDKNIQYF. The CDR3, as DNA: TGTGCCAGCAGTGTTGCGGGTCTGCGGTGGGACAAAAACATTCAGTACTTC. This sequence joins TRBV6-1 and TRBJ2-4; D is perhaps TRBD2 (5 bases). This CDR3 has 17 amino acids. Germline CDR1 is MNHNS and CDR2 is SASEGT. The V end was cut by 4 bases, the J end by 3 bases, with 19 bases between.

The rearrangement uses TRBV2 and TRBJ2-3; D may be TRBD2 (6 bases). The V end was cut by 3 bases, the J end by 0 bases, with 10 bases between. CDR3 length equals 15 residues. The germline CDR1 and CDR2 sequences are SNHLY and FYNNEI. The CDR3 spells CASSDDGTSTDTQYF. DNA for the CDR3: TGTGCCAGCAGTGATGACGGGACTAGCACAGATACGCAGTATTTT.

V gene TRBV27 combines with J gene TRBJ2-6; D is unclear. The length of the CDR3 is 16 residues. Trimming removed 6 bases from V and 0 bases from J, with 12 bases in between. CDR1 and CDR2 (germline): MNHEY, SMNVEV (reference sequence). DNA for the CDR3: TGTGCCAGCAGCCTGCTGAGAAACTCTGGGGCCAACGTCCTGACTTTC. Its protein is CASSLLRNSGANVLTF.

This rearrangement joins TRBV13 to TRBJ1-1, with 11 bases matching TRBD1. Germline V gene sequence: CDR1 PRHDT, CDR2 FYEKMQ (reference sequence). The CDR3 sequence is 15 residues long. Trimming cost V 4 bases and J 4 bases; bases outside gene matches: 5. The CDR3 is CASSSGQGVFTEAFF. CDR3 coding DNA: TGTGCCAGCAGCTCGGGACAGGGGGTTTTCACTGAAGCTTTCTTT.

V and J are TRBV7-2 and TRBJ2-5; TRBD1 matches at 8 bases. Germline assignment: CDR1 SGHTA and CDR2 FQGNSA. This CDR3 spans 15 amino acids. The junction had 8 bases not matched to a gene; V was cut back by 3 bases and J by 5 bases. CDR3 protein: CASSFLQGDRETQYF. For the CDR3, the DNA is TGTGCCAGCAGCTTCCTACAGGGGGATAGGGAGACCCAGTACTTC.

Here the CDR3 DNA reads TGTGCCAGTAGTGCCGGGACAGGGGCGGTCACTGAAGCTTTCTTT. Translation gives CASSAGTGAVTEAFF. This sequence joins TRBV19 and TRBJ1-1; the match to TRBD1 covers 10 bases. In germline, CDR1 is LNHDA, CDR2 SQIVND (reference sequence). V shed 5 bases and J 4 bases; nucleotides not matched to a gene: 7. The CDR3 runs 15 residues.

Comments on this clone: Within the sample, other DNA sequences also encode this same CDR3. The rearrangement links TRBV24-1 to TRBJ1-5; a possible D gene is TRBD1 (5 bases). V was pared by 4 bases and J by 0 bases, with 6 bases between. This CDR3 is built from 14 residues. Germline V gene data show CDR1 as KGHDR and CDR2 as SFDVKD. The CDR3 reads CATSEDSSNQPQHF. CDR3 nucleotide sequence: TGTGCCACCAGTGAAGACAGTAGCAATCAGCCCCAGCATTTT.

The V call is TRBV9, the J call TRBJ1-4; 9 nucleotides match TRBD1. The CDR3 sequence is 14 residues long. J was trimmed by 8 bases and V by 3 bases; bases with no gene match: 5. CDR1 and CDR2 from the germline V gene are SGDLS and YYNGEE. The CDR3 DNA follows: TGTGCCAGCAGCGCCGGGGACAGGGACGAAAAACTGTTTTTT. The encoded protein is CASSAGDRDEKLFF.

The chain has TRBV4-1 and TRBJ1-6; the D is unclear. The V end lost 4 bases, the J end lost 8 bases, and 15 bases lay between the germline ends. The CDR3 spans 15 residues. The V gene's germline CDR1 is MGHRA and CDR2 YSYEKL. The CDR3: CASSPRLTGDSPLHF. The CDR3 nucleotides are TGCGCCAGCAGCCCCCGACTAACCGGAGATTCACCCCTCCACTTT.

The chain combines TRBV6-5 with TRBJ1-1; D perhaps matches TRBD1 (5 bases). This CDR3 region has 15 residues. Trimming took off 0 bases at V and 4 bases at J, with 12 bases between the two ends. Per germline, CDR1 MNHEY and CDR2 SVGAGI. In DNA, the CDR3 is TGTGCCAGCAGTTACTCTCGTCTGGGGGGCACTGAAGCTTTCTTT. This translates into CASSYSRLGGTEAFF.

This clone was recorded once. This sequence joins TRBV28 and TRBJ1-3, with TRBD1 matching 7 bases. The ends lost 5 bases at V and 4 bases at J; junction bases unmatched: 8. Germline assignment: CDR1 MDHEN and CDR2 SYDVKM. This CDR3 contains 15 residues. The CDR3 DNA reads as TGTGCCAGCAGTCGCCCCAGGGGGGCGGGAAACACCATATATTTT. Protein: CASSRPRGAGNTIYF.

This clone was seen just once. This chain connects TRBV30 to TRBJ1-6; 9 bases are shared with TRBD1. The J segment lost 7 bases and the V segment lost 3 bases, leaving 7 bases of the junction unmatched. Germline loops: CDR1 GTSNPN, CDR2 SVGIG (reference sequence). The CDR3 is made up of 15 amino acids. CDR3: CAWRVQGAKNSPLHF. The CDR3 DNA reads TGTGCCTGGAGGGTACAGGGGGCGAAAAATTCACCCCTCCACTTT. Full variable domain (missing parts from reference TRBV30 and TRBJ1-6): SQTIHQWPATLVQPVGSPLSLECTVEGTSNPNLYWYRQAAGRGLQLLFYSVGIGQISSEVPQNLSASRPQDRQFILSSKKLLLSDSGFYLCAWRVQGAKNSPLHFGNGTRLTVT.

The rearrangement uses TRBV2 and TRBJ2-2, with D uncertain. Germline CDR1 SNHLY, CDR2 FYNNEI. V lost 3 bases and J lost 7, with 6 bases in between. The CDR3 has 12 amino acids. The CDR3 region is CASSDGHGELFF. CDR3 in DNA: TGTGCCAGCAGTGACGGTCACGGGGAGCTGTTTTTT.

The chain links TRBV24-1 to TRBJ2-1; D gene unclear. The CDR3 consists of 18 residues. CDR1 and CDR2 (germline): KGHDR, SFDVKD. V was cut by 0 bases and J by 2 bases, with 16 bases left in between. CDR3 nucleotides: TGTGCCACCAGTGATTTGACTACCCTTTCAATTCCCTACAATGAGCAGTTCTTC. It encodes CATSDLTTLSIPYNEQFF.

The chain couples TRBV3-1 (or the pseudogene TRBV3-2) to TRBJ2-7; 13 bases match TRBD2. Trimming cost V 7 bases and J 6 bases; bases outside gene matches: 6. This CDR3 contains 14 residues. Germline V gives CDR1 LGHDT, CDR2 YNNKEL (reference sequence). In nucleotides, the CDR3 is TGTGCCAGCACTTCCGGGACTAGCGGGACCGAGCAGTACTTC. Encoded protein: CASTSGTSGTEQYF.

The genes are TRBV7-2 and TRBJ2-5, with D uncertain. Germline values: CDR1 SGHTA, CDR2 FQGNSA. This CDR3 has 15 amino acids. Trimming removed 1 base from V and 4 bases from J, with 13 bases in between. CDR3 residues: CASSLGAFSGETQYF. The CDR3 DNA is TGTGCCAGCAGCTTAGGGGCATTCTCCGGAGAGACCCAGTACTTC.

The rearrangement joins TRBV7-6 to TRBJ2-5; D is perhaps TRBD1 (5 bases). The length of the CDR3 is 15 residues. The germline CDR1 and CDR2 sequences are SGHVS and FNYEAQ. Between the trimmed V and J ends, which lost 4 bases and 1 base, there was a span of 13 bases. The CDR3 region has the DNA TGTGCCAGCAGCTCAACAGGTGCGCCCCAAGAGACCCAGTACTTC. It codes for CASSSTGAPQETQYF.

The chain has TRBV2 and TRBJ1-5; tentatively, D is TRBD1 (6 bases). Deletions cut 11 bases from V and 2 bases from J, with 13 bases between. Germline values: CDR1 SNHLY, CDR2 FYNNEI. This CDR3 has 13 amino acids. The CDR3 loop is CAGSRQGNQPQHF. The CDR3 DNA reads TGTGCCGGAAGCCGACAGGGCAATCAGCCCCAGCATTTT.

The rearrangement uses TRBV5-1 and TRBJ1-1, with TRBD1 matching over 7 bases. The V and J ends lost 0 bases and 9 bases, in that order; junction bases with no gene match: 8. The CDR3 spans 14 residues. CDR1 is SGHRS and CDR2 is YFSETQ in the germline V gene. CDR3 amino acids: CASSLEGALRKAFF. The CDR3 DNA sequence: TGCGCCAGCAGCTTGGAGGGGGCTTTAAGGAAAGCTTTCTTT.

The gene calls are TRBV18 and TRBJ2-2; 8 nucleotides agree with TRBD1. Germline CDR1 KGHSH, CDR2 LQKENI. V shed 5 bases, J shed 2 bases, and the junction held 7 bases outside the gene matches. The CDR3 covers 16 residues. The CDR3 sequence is CASSRQGAFNTGELFF. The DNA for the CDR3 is TGTGCCAGCTCAAGGCAGGGGGCGTTCAACACCGGGGAGCTGTTTTTT.

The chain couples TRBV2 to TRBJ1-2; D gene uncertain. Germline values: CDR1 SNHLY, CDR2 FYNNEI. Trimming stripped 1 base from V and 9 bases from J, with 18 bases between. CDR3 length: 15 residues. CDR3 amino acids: CASSEVGTRVASYTF. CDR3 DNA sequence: TGTGCCAGCAGTGAAGTGGGCACTCGAGTAGCGAGCTACACCTTC.

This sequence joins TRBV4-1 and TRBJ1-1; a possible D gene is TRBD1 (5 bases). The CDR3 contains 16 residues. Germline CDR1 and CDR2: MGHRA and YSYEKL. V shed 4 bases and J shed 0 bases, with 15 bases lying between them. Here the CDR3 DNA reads TGCGCCAGCAGCCTTCGGTATATGGACATGAACACTGAAGCTTTCTTT. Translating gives CASSLRYMDMNTEAFF.

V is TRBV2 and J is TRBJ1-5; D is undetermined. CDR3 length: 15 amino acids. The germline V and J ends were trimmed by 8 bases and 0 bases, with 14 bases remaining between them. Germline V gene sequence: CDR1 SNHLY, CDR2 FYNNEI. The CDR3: CASLEGRYSNQPQHF. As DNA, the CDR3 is TGTGCCAGCCTGGAAGGGAGGTATAGCAATCAGCCCCAGCATTTT.

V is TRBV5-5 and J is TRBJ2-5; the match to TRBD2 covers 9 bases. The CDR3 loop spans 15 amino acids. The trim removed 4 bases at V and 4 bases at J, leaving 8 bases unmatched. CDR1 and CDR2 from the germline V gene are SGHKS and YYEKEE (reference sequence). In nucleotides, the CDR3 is TGTGCCAGCAGCAAGGGACTAGCAGGGGGAGAGACCCAGTACTTC. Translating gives CASSKGLAGGETQYF.

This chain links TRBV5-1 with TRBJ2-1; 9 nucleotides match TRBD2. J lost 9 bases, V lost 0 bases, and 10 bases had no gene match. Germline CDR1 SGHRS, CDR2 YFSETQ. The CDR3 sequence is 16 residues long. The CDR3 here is CASSLAPSGARGEQFF. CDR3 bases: TGCGCCAGCAGCTTGGCCCCTAGCGGGGCTCGCGGTGAGCAGTTCTTC.

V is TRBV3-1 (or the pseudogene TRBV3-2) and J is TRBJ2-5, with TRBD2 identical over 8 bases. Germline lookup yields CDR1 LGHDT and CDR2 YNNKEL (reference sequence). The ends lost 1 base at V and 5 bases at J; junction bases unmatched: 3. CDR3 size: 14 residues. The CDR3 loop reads CASSQGSGVETQYF. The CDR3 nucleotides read TGTGCCAGCAGCCAAGGTAGCGGGGTGGAGACCCAGTACTTC.

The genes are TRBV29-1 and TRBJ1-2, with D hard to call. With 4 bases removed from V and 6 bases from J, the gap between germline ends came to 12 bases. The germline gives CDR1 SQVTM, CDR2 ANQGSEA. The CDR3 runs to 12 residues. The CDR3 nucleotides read TGCAGCGTTGTCGGTCGGGATCATGGCTACACCTTC. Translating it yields CSVVGRDHGYTF.